This entry features one T cell receptor beta chain sequence. The antigen remains unidentified. The libraries were made with immunoSEQ version 4 in survey mode. Only in-frame clones appear in the TCRdb table, and some are missing; sequencing was by immunoSEQ multiplex PCR. The table lists approximately 40,000 clones, 70% to 80% of them singletons. Overlapping HIV-1 Gag 15-mer peptides at 0.95 to 1 ug per peptide per mL were used. CD40L-negative CD69-negative CD45RO-high memory CD4+ T cells were sorted as populations depleted of antigen-responding cells. Undetectable plasma HIV-1 RNA below 50 copies/mL lasted at least 4 years. This record belongs to a study of persistence of HIV-infected CD4 T cells. Study-wide findings and caveats: Bulk TCR data could not be restricted to HIV-1-infected CMV-responding cells.

The sequences come from CD4+ T cells sorted from PBMCs after 18-hour stimulation, collected from a patient who received antiretroviral therapy. This TCR came from an adult man with HIV who was CMV-seropositive.

CDR3 coding DNA: TGCGCCAGCAGCTCCGGCGCGACCGCTAGAGATTCCAACGAGCAGTACTTC. It yields the protein CASSSGATARDSNEQYF. The genes are TRBV5-1 and TRBJ2-7, with D unclear. Trimming removed 3 bases at V and 5 bases at J, with 24 bases between. Germline V lookup: CDR1 SGHRS, CDR2 YFSETQ. The CDR3 loop spans 17 amino acids.